A selection of T cell receptor beta chains follows, all from one sample in a study of shared clonotypes between healthy human individuals. The protocol was immunoSEQ multiplex PCR, while the TCRdb copy is restricted to in-frame clones and leaves out a portion. This table has approximately 2.4 million clones, approximately 95% appearing once. The source material was naive CD4+ T cells sorted from blood. The receptors shown here come from a man between 18 and 35 years old in good health. CDR3s include the opening cysteine and the closing phenylalanine or tryptophan. A D gene is named only where the DNA matches it firmly. The size field is filled for only some rows; it gives once, few, many or a size class.

TRBJ1-4,TRBV30,-,-,CAWSVPTVANEKLFF,TGTGCCTGGAGTGTACCCACAGTAGCTAATGAAAAACTGTTTTTT
TRBJ1-1,TRBV5-4,once,-,CASSLSWGNGNTEAFF,TGTGCCAGCAGCTTGTCCTGGGGAAACGGGAACACTGAAGCTTTCTTT
TRBJ2-5,TRBV7-2,-,-,CASSFGRRETQYF,TGTGCCAGCAGCTTTGGTAGAAGAGAGACCCAGTACTTC
TRBJ2-7,TRBV2,few,-,CASSVEGYEQYF,TGTGCCAGCAGTGTGGAGGGCTACGAGCAGTACTTC
TRBJ1-1,TRBV18,-,-,CASSPSPNTEAFF,TGTGCCAGCTCCCCATCCCCGAACACTGAAGCTTTCTTT
TRBJ2-6,TRBV5-1,-,-,CASSLRLSGANVLTF,TGCGCCAGCAGCCTGCGTCTCTCTGGGGCCAACGTCCTGACTTTC
TRBJ1-1,TRBV2,-,-,CASSEARGTKAFF,TGTGCCAGCAGTGAAGCTAGGGGGACTAAAGCTTTCTTT
TRBJ1-2,TRBV5-4,-,TRBD1,CASSFGGQGQYGYTF,TGTGCCAGCAGCTTTGGAGGACAGGGACAGTATGGCTACACCTTC
TRBJ2-5,TRBV28,-,-,CASSSPPGTQYF,TGTGCCAGCAGTTCCCCCCCAGGGACCCAGTACTTC
TRBJ2-6,TRBV4-1,-,-,CASSQDRSSGANVLTF,TGCGCCAGCAGCCAAGATCGTAGTTCTGGGGCCAACGTCCTGACTTTC
TRBJ1-5,TRBV19,-,-,CASTTFPGPQHF,TGTGCCAGTACCACTTTTCCGGGGCCCCAGCATTTT
TRBJ2-1,TRBV7-9,-,-,CASSLVSSRYEQFF,TGTGCCAGCAGCTTAGTATCATCGAGATATGAGCAGTTCTTC
TRBJ1-1,TRBV9,-,-,CASSVGLRGNTEAFF,TGTGCCAGCAGCGTAGGCTTACGGGGAAACACTGAAGCTTTCTTT
TRBJ1-4,TRBV30,-,-,CAWGPGSKGEKLFF,TGTGCCTGGGGACCGGGCTCCAAGGGTGAAAAACTGTTTTTT
TRBJ1-2,TRBV5-1,-,TRBD1,CASSSGQVPYGYTF,TGCGCCAGCAGCTCGGGACAGGTCCCTTATGGCTACACCTTC
TRBJ2-1,TRBV5-1,-,-,CASSPGNRENEQFF,TGCGCCAGCAGTCCCGGGAACAGGGAAAATGAGCAGTTCTTC
TRBJ1-1,TRBV13,-,-,CATALMNTEAFF,TGTGCCACCGCCCTCATGAACACTGAAGCTTTCTTT
TRBJ1-5,TRBV7-2,-,-,CASSLAKSPGQPQHF,TGTGCCAGCAGCTTAGCGAAGTCCCCGGGTCAGCCCCAGCATTTT
TRBJ2-1,TRBV6-6,-,-,CASSTTSYNEQFF,TGTGCCAGCTCTACTACCTCCTACAATGAGCAGTTCTTC
TRBJ1-2,TRBV28,-,-,CASSSRDGNGYTF,TGTGCCAGCAGTTCGAGGGATGGGAATGGCTACACCTTC
TRBJ2-7,TRBV18,-,-,CASSSQKASYEQYF,TGTGCCAGCTCATCACAGAAGGCCTCCTACGAGCAGTACTTC
TRBJ2-3,TRBV5-1,-,TRBD1,CASSLEGGKTDTQYF,TGCGCCAGCAGCTTGGAAGGGGGCAAAACAGATACGCAGTATTTT
TRBJ2-3,TRBV5-4,-,TRBD1,CASSLEGARTDTQYF,TGTGCCAGCAGCTTGGAGGGGGCGCGCACAGATACGCAGTATTTT
TRBJ1-2,TRBV19,-,-,CASSIGQRPYGYTF,TGTGCCAGTAGTATCGGACAGAGGCCCTATGGCTACACCTTC
TRBJ1-5,TRBV28,-,TRBD1,CASSFLPPTGIGNQPQHF,TGTGCCAGCAGTTTCCTCCCCCCGACAGGGATTGGTAATCAGCCCCAGCATTTT
TRBJ2-7,TRBV7-2,-,TRBD1,CASSLATGTGAYEQYF,TGTGCCAGCAGCTTAGCTACCGGGACAGGGGCCTACGAGCAGTACTTC
TRBJ2-2,TRBV30,-,-,CAWSVGRGTGELFF,TGTGCCTGGAGTGTAGGCAGGGGCACCGGGGAGCTGTTTTTT
TRBJ2-7,TRBV7-2,-,-,CASSPNESGEQYF,TGTGCCAGCAGCCCTAACGAATCGGGGGAGCAGTACTTC
TRBJ1-4,TRBV27,-,-,CASKFTTNEKLFF,TGTGCCAGCAAGTTCACAACTAATGAAAAACTGTTTTTT
TRBJ2-3,TRBV5-1,-,TRBD2,CASRADGRESDTQYF,TGCGCCAGCAGGGCTGACGGGAGGGAGTCAGATACGCAGTATTTT
TRBJ2-3,TRBV6-5,-,-,CASSSSADTQYF,TGTGCCAGCAGTAGTAGCGCAGATACGCAGTATTTT
TRBJ2-1,TRBV7-2,-,TRBD2,CASTLSGAQSSYNEQFF,TGTGCCAGCACCCTCAGCGGGGCCCAGAGCTCCTACAATGAGCAGTTCTTC
TRBJ2-1,TRBV18,-,-,CASSPETRNEQFF,TGTGCCAGCTCACCAGAGACGCGTAATGAGCAGTTCTTC
TRBJ1-1,TRBV28,-,-,CASSFGGRPEAFF,TGTGCCAGCAGTTTTGGGGGTAGGCCTGAAGCTTTCTTT
TRBJ2-7,TRBV6-5,-,-,CASSPDTYEQYF,TGTGCCAGCAGTCCTGACACCTACGAGCAGTACTTC